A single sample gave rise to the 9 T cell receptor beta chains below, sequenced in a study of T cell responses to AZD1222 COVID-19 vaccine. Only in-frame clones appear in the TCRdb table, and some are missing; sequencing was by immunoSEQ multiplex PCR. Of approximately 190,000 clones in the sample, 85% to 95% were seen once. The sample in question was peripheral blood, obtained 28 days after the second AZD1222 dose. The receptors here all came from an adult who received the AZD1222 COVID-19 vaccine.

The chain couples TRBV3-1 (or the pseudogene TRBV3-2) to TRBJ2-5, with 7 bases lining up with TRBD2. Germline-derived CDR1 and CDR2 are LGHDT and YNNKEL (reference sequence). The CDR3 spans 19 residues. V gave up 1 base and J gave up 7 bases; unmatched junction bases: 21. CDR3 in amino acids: CASSQGPPGSSGRRGTQYF. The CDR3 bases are TGTGCCAGCAGCCAAGGTCCCCCGGGATCTAGCGGTCGCCGTGGGACCCAGTACTTC.

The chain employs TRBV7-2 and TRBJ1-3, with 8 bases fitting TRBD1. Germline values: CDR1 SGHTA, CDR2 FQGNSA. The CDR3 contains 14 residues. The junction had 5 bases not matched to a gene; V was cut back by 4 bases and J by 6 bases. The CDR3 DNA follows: TGTGCCAGCAGCTCCGGACAGGGCGCAAACACCATATATTTT. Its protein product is CASSSGQGANTIYF.

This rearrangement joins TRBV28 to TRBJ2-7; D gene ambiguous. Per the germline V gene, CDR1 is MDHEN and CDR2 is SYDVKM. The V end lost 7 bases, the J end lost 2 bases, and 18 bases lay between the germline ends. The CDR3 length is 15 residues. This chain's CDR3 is CASTPSGRIAYEQYF. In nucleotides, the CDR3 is TGTGCCAGCACCCCGTCTGGCAGGATCGCCTACGAGCAGTACTTC.

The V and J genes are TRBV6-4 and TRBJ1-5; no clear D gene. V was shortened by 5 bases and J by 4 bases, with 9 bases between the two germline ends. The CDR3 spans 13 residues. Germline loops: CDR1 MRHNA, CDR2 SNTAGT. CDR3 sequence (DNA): TGTGCCAGCAGTCCAGACCGGAATCAGCCCCAGCATTTT. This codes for CASSPDRNQPQHF.

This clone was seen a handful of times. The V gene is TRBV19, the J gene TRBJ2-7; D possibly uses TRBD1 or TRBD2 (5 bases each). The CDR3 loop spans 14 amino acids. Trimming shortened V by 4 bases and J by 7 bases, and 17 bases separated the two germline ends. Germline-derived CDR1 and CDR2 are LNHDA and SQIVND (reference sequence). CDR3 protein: CASSTSGTSREQYF. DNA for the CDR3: TGTGCCAGTAGTACATCCGGGACCTCGCGGGAGCAGTACTTC.

CDR3 coding DNA: TGTGCCAGCAGTTCTTTGGTAGCTTTGGTAGTCGGGGAGCTGTTTTTT. This codes for CASSSLVALVVGELFF. This rearrangement joins TRBV6-5 to TRBJ2-2; D remains ambiguous. The germline V and J ends were trimmed by 4 bases and 7 bases, with 19 bases remaining between them. Germline-derived CDR1 and CDR2 are MNHEY and SVGAGI. The CDR3 has 16 residues.

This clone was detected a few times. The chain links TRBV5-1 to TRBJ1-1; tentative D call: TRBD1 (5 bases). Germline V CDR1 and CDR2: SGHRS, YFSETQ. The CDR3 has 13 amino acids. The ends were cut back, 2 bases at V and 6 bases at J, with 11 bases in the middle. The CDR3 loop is CASSLQVGAEAFF. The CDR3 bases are TGCGCCAGCAGCTTACAGGTGGGGGCTGAAGCTTTCTTT.

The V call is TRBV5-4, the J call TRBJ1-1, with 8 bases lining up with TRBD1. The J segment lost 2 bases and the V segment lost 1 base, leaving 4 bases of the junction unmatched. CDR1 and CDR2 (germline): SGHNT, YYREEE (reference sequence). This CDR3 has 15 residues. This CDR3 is CASSLRAGGNTEAFF. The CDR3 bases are TGTGCCAGCAGCTTGAGGGCAGGGGGCAACACTGAAGCTTTCTTT.

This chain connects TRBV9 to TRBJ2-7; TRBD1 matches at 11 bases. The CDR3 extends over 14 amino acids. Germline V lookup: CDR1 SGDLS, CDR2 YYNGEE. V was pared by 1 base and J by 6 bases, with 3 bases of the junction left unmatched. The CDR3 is CASSVRTGGSEQYF. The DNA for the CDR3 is TGTGCCAGCAGCGTAAGGACAGGGGGCTCCGAGCAGTACTTC.